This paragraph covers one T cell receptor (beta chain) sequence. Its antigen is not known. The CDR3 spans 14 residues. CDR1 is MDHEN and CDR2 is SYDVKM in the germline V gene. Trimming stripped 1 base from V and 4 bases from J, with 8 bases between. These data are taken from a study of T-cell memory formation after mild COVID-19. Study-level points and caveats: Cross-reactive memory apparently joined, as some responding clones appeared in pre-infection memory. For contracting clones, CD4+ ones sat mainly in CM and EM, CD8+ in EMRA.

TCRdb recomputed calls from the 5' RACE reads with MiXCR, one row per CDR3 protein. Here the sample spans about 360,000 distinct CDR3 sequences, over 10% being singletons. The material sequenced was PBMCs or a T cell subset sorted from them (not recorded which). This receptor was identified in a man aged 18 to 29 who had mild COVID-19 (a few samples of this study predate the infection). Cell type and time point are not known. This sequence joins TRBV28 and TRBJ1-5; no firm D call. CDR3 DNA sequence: TGTGCCAGCAGTTTATTGGCAAAAAATCAGCCCCAGCATTTT. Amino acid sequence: CASSLLAKNQPQHF. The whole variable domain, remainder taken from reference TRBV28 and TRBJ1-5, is DVKVTQSSRYLVKRTGEKVFLECVQDMDHENMFWYRQDPGLGLRLIYFSYDVKMKEKGDIPEGYSVSREKKERFSLILESASTNQTSMYLCASSLLAKNQPQHFGDGTRLSIL.